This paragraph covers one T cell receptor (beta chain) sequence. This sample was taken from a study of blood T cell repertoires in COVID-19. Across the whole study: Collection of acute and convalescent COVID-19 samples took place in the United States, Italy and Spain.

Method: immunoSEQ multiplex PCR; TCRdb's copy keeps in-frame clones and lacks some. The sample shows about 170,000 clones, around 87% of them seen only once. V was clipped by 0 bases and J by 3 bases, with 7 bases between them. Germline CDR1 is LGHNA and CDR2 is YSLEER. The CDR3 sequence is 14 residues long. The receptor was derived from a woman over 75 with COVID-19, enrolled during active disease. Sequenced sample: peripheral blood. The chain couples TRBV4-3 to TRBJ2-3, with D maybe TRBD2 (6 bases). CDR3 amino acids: CASSQERGTDTQYF. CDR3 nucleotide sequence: TGCGCCAGCAGCCAAGAACGGGGGACAGATACGCAGTATTTT.